This T cell receptor beta chain was sequenced during a study of T cells in Graves' hyperthyroidism and ophthalmopathy. CDR1 SGDLS and CDR2 YYNGEE come from the germline V gene. With V trimmed by 1 base and J by 2 bases, 2 bases remained unmatched. The CDR3 extends over 15 amino acids. Regarding this clonotype: What it binds is not known.

It was RNA transcripts that yielded the amplified TCR beta CDR3 regions. RT-PCR in the first round (using the HTBI primer set) targeted the TCR CDR3. From the multiplex PCR reads, TCRdb called clonotypes with MiXCR, one entry per CDR3 protein. This sample has approximately 360,000 distinct CDR3 sequences; more than 15% occur once, and the top ten carry roughly 26%. General study findings and limits: From stable hyperthyroidism, ophthalmopathy was set apart by a 13 V-J model. Model predictions of ophthalmopathy came a median roughly 6.7 months before onset. Expanded thyroid clonotypes (above 0.001) were mostly also found in blood.

The V and J genes are TRBV9 and TRBJ1-5; 8 nucleotides line up with TRBD1. This TCR was recovered from a woman under 30 with Graves' hyperthyroidism that later progressed to Graves' ophthalmopathy. Sequencing was carried out using blood. DNA of the CDR3: TGTGCCAGCAGCGTATCAGGGGGCGGCAATCAGCCCCAGCATTTT. Residues: CASSVSGGGNQPQHF.